This T cell receptor (beta chain) was sequenced during a study of blood T cell repertoires in COVID-19. At the level of the study: Samples taken during acute and convalescent COVID-19 were collected in the United States, Italy and Spain. T cells, B-cell-depleted T cells, or PBMCs supplied cDNA or gDNA.

Original data processing: From reference gene primer amplification, estimates of nucleated cell counts were derived. Profiled with immunoSEQ multiplex PCR; TCRdb holds only in-frame clones, not every one. V and J calls and clone size come straight from that table; D and trimming were deduced from the DNA. Among approximately 25,000 clones listed, roughly 80% were seen once. CDR3 size: 14 residues. CDR1 is SGHNT, CDR2 YYREEE, per germline (reference sequence). The V end lost 0 bases, the J end lost 4 bases, and 11 bases lay between the germline ends. This clone was counted only a few times. The material sequenced was peripheral blood. This chain connects TRBV5-4 to TRBJ2-7, with D possibly matching TRBD1 (5 bases). This TCR was sampled from a woman aged 80 or older with acute or convalescent COVID-19. CDR3 nucleotide sequence: TGTGCCAGCAGCTTGGGTGGGGCGCGGTACGAGCAGTACTTC. Its protein product is CASSLGGARYEQYF.